These 20 T cell receptor beta chains were all obtained from the same sample, sequenced in a study of cytomegalovirus exposure and HLA in healthy donors. PCR was performed using 60 Vbeta and 13 Jbeta primers. Sequenced by immunoSEQ multiplex PCR; TCRdb stores in-frame clones only, minus some. The sample shows some 170,000 clones, roughly 76% of them seen only once. The sample consisted of PBMCs. The receptors were gathered from a woman under 30 in good health and CMV-seropositive.

J is TRBJ2-3 and V is TRBV29-1, with TRBD2 identical over 7 bases. Germline lookup yields CDR1 SQVTM and CDR2 ANQGSEA. Germline trimming cut 4 bases from V and 2 bases from J; bases unmatched to any gene: 6. The CDR3 sequence is 14 residues long. This chain's CDR3 is CSVAGGFDTDTQYF. The CDR3 nucleotides read TGCAGCGTTGCGGGGGGATTTGACACAGATACGCAGTATTTT.

J is TRBJ1-1 and V is TRBV27; D perhaps matches TRBD1 (6 bases). Per the germline V gene, CDR1 is MNHEY and CDR2 is SMNVEV (reference sequence). Trimming took 5 bases from V and 3 from J, leaving 10 bases between them. The CDR3 totals 13 residues. CDR3 sequence: CASSNQGYTEAFF. CDR3 in DNA: TGTGCCAGCAGTAACCAGGGGTACACTGAAGCTTTCTTT.

V is TRBV7-9 and J is TRBJ1-5; D unresolved. V was trimmed by 5 bases and J by 7 bases, leaving 12 bases between them. The germline gives CDR1 SEHNR, CDR2 FQNEAQ (reference sequence). The CDR3 runs to 13 residues. The CDR3 loop is CASSPGGYQPQHF. In DNA form, the CDR3 reads TGTGCCAGCAGCCCGGGAGGGTACCAGCCCCAGCATTTT.

This clone was seen just once. The rearrangement uses TRBV11-2 and TRBJ2-2; 7 positions agree with TRBD2. Germline V CDR1 and CDR2: SGHAT, FQNNGV. V dropped 5 bases and J dropped 3; count of bases not matched to a gene: 3. This CDR3 spans 14 amino acids. In nucleotides, the CDR3 is TGTGCCAGCAGCGTGGGGGGGGACACCGGGGAGCTGTTTTTT. It specifies CASSVGGDTGELFF.

The chain couples TRBV13 to TRBJ1-6, with a possible D match to TRBD1 (6 bases). Trimming removed 3 bases from V and 9 bases from J, with 12 bases in between. In germline, CDR1 is PRHDT, CDR2 FYEKMQ (reference sequence). This CDR3 is built from 14 residues. CDR3 DNA sequence: TGTGCCAGCAGCTTGGCCAGGGGCGCTTCACCCCTCCACTTT. It translates to CASSLARGASPLHF.

The sample holds a few counts of this clone. V and J are TRBV18 and TRBJ1-2, with 9 positions matching TRBD1. V shed 1 base, J shed 4 bases, and the junction held 16 bases outside the gene matches. Germline V gene sequence: CDR1 KGHSH, CDR2 LQKENI. The CDR3 totals 19 residues. CDR3 sequence: CASSPLVGTGSPIFYGYTF. The CDR3 nucleotides read TGTGCCAGCTCACCACTTGTAGGGACAGGGTCCCCAATCTTCTATGGCTACACCTTC.

This clone was detected once. The chain carries TRBV2 and TRBJ1-2; 10 bases map to TRBD1. Per the germline V gene, CDR1 is SNHLY and CDR2 is FYNNEI. After removal of 7 bases from V and 4 bases from J, the junction contained 9 bases not matched to a gene. The CDR3 extends over 15 amino acids. CDR3 nucleotides: TGTGCCAGCAACCGACAGGGGGCATACGTCTATGGCTACACCTTC. Translated, it gives CASNRQGAYVYGYTF.

This clone appeared once. The V gene is TRBV6-1, the J gene TRBJ1-3, with a possible D match to TRBD1 (6 bases). Germline CDR1 and CDR2: MNHNS and SASEGT. CDR3 length: 17 amino acids. V lost 2 bases, J lost 0 bases, and 14 bases lay in between. The DNA for the CDR3 is TGTGCCAGCAGTGAACGGTGGGGGCTTAACTCTGGAAACACCATATATTTT. Translating it yields CASSERWGLNSGNTIYF.

This clone appeared a few times. V usage is TRBV5-6 and J usage is TRBJ2-5, with 11 bases aligning to TRBD1. This CDR3 region has 15 residues. Germline CDR1 SGHDT, CDR2 YYEEEE. J gave up 5 bases and V 3 bases, and 6 bases lay outside the gene matches. The CDR3 spells CASSSGQGAYETQYF. Here the CDR3 DNA reads TGTGCCAGCAGCTCTGGACAGGGGGCGTATGAGACCCAGTACTTC.

The chain recombines TRBV10-3 with TRBJ2-1; 9 bases are a match to TRBD2. The CDR3 extends over 17 amino acids. The germline V gene encodes CDR1 ENHRY and CDR2 SYGVKD. V trimming: 0 bases; J trimming: 5 bases; junction bases outside the gene matches: 8. CDR3 loop: CAISESRASGDHNEQFF. Written as DNA, the CDR3 is TGTGCCATCAGTGAGTCGCGGGCTAGCGGGGACCACAATGAGCAGTTCTTC.

The chain carries TRBV6-5 and TRBJ1-2; 9 bases align to TRBD1. Trimming cost V 6 bases and J 8 bases; bases outside gene matches: 7. The CDR3 extends over 13 amino acids. Germline V gene data show CDR1 as MNHEY and CDR2 as SVGAGI. The CDR3 bases are TGTGCCAGCAGCCGGACAGGGGCGGAGGGCTACACCTTC. Translated: CASSRTGAEGYTF.

The rearrangement links TRBV7-2 to TRBJ2-2, with TRBD1 as a possible D gene (6 bases). The V and J ends lost 0 bases and 2 bases respectively, with 10 bases between them. The CDR3 contains 16 residues. The germline CDR1 and CDR2 sequences are SGHTA and FQGNSA. Written as DNA, the CDR3 is TGTGCCAGCAGCTTAGCCGGCAGGGGTAACACCGGGGAGCTGTTTTTT. Protein: CASSLAGRGNTGELFF. Full variable domain (remainder filled in from reference TRBV7-2 and TRBJ2-2): GAGVSQSPSNKVTEKGKDVELRCDPISGHTALYWYRQSLGQGLEFLIYFQGNSAPDKSGLPSDRFSAERTGGSVSTLTIQRTQQEDSAVYLCASSLAGRGNTGELFFGEGSRLTVL.

The chain is built from TRBV6-6 and TRBJ1-6; 10 nucleotides line up with TRBD1. CDR1 and CDR2 (germline): MNHNY, SVGAGI (reference sequence). Unmatched junction bases numbered 1, after V lost 2 bases and J lost 6 bases. The CDR3 is made up of 15 amino acids. CDR3 sequence (DNA): TGTGCCAGCAGTTACCGGACAGGGGGTAATTCACCCCTCCACTTT. Translating it yields CASSYRTGGNSPLHF.

J is TRBJ2-3 and V is TRBV4-1, with 12 nucleotides matching TRBD2. Germline loops: CDR1 MGHRA, CDR2 YSYEKL. Trimming removed 4 bases from V and 4 bases from J; junction bases left unmatched: 6. The CDR3 runs 16 residues. CDR3 residues: CASSLSTSGGPDTQYF. The CDR3 DNA reads TGCGCCAGCAGCCTATCGACTAGCGGGGGCCCAGATACGCAGTATTTT.

The chain is built from TRBV4-2 and TRBJ2-5, with TRBD1 identical over 8 bases. The CDR3 is made up of 17 amino acids. CDR1 is LGHNA, CDR2 YNFKEQ, per germline. The trim removed 1 base at V and 3 bases at J, leaving 10 bases unmatched. The CDR3 DNA follows: TGTGCCAGCAGCCAAGGAGGTAGGCCAGGGGGCGAAGAGACCCAGTACTTC. Protein sequence: CASSQGGRPGGEETQYF.

The chain is built from TRBV4-3 and TRBJ2-7, with a tentative D call TRBD1 (6 bases). The germline V and J ends were trimmed by 0 bases and 5 bases, with 14 bases remaining between them. Germline loops: CDR1 LGHNA, CDR2 YSLEER. The CDR3 is 15 residues long. The DNA for the CDR3 is TGCGCCAGCAGCCAAGATGGGGGCGCCTTCGACGAGCAGTACTTC. It is translated as CASSQDGGAFDEQYF.

The gene calls are TRBV4-2 and TRBJ1-4, with 9 bases lining up with TRBD1. The trim removed 0 bases at V and 7 bases at J, leaving 9 bases unmatched. Germline V gene lookup returns CDR1 LGHNA and CDR2 YNFKEQ. The CDR3 spans 17 residues. Written as DNA, the CDR3 is TGTGCCAGCAGCCAAGATTCCTTCGGGACAGGGAGTGAAAAACTGTTTTTT. Translation gives CASSQDSFGTGSEKLFF.

Regarding this clone: Other DNA sequences in the same sample also yield this CDR3. The rearrangement joins TRBV7-9 to TRBJ1-2; 7 bases fit TRBD1. The germline V gene has CDR1 SEHNR and CDR2 FQNEAQ (reference sequence). The CDR3 spans 15 residues. V lost 3 bases to trimming and J lost 1 base; unmatched junction nucleotides: 5. The CDR3 spells CASSLGDRRNYGYTF. The CDR3 DNA reads as TGTGCCAGCAGCTTGGGGGACAGACGTAACTATGGCTACACCTTC.

The chain is built from TRBV7-2 and TRBJ2-3; the match to TRBD2 covers 14 bases. V trimming: 5 bases; J trimming: 8 bases; junction bases outside the gene matches: 3. The CDR3 is made up of 14 amino acids. CDR1 SGHTA and CDR2 FQGNSA come from the germline V gene. CDR3 bases: TGTGCCAGCAGCATGACTAGCGGGGGGGGTACGCAGTATTTT. Translated, it gives CASSMTSGGGTQYF.

The V gene is TRBV6-5, the J gene TRBJ2-7, with TRBD1 matching over 7 bases. V lost 7 bases, J lost 7 bases, and 13 bases stayed unmatched. The CDR3 runs to 14 residues. Germline V gene sequence: CDR1 MNHEY, CDR2 SVGAGI. For the CDR3, the DNA is TGTGCCAGCAAAACCCATTCGGACAGGAAGGAGCAGTACTTC. This sequence encodes CASKTHSDRKEQYF.